Sequencing of this T cell receptor (beta chain) was carried out in a study of T cells expressing NK-cell markers (dated by TCRdb to the early 2020s). At the level of the whole study: Fewer than ten donors provided sorted CD3+CD56+NKG2C+, CD3+CD56+NKG2C- and CD3+CD56-NKG2C+ T-cell subsets, whose TCR beta-chain repertoires were profiled. Among the eight sequenced donors, seven were HCMV-seropositive and one was HCMV-seronegative. Sequencing of the libraries produced 2 x 150 bp reads on Illumina HiSeq 2000/2500, MiSeq or NextSeq. Randomly selected healthy volunteers, three men and five women, were used as the eight sequenced donors.

To determine HCMV serostatus, a commercial ELISA kit was used to detect HCMV-specific IgG in serum. Ficoll density gradient centrifugation was used to isolate peripheral blood mononuclear cells from blood. What the authors observed across the whole study: Those dominant clonotypes were again the most abundant among CD3+CD56-NKG2C+ cells in four donors, at about 25-60.1%. Whether the expanded NKG2C-expressing T cell clones were specific for HCMV antigens remained unclear. In roughly 6 donors, the dominant CD3+CD56+NKG2C+ clonotypes ranked among the top 10 CD8+ clonotypes, making up about 1.0-7.5% of CD8+ T cells.

As to this clonotype: Its antigen has not been determined.

The instrument given in TCRdb is Illumina HiSeq 2000. The TCR beta cDNA libraries were made using 5'RACE template switching, a step that added both a universal primer site and unique molecular identifiers. cDNA synthesis was primed from the TCR beta constant segment and was followed by two successive PCR amplification steps. Per the original workflow: MIGEC handled demultiplexing of the reads and grouping by UMI, while MiTCR was used to assemble and quantify clonotypes. Only TCR cDNA sequences supported by at least two reads were kept to exclude erroneous sequences. The tcR package was used for downstream repertoire analysis, and clonotypes were matched across fractions by CDR3 nucleotide sequence plus V segment. VDJmatch was used to annotate antigen specificity against VDJdb, with one amino acid substitution in CDR3 permitted. Reprocessed by TCRdb, the reads give a single entry per CDR3 protein sequence, without DNA. Clone size and V and J calls follow TCRdb, not the original study. This sample's records show hundreds of thousands of distinct CDR3 sequences. More than 3.5% of the sample lies in the top ten.

Input material: blood T cells: a sorted CD56 or NKG2C T cell subset, CD4+ or CD8+ T cells, or bulk PBMC T cells (not recorded which). The receptor comes from a woman between 18 and 70 years old in good health.

CDR3 sequence: CASSLEGGNQETQYF. The V and J segments used are TRBV5-1 and TRBJ2-5; TCRdb's D call, TRBD1, is unchecked because there is no DNA. Via the germline V gene, CDR1 is SGHRS and CDR2 YFSETQ. The CDR3 goes from the cysteine to the phenylalanine over 15 residues. The DNA is unrecorded.